The 27 T cell receptor beta chains reported below all come from one sample, sequenced in a study of shared clonotypes between healthy human individuals. Sequencing used immunoSEQ multiplex PCR; TCRdb keeps in-frame clones, though not all of them. The data hold about 1 million clones, with 65% to 80% observed a single time. Sequencing was done on a sample of memory CD4+ T cells sorted from blood. Subset defined: CD45RA-negative fraction. The receptors stem from a man younger than 35 in good health.

The chain carries TRBV5-1 and TRBJ2-3; D is possibly TRBD1 (6 bases). CDR1 is SGHRS, CDR2 YFSETQ, per germline. The CDR3 extends over 15 amino acids. Between the trimmed V and J ends, which lost 0 bases and 1 base, there was a span of 9 bases. In DNA form, the CDR3 reads TGCGCCAGCAGCTTGGAGGGACAACGCACAGATACGCAGTATTTT. Residues: CASSLEGQRTDTQYF.

The chain employs TRBV10-2 and TRBJ2-1; D gene unclear. Germline V gene lookup returns CDR1 WSHSY and CDR2 SAAADI. This CDR3 contains 13 residues. V was shortened by 0 bases and J by 14 bases, with 14 bases between the two germline ends. CDR3 in DNA: TGCGCCAGCAGTGAGTCGACGGGTGCAAAAGAGTTCTTC. This translates into CASSESTGAKEFF.

This chain uses TRBV5-1 with TRBJ2-1; 9 nucleotides align to TRBD2. CDR3 length: 15 amino acids. Germline trimming cut 1 base from V and 4 bases from J; bases unmatched to any gene: 3. Germline loops: CDR1 SGHRS, CDR2 YFSETQ. The CDR3 region has the DNA TGCGCCAGCAGCTTGCTAGCGGGGCTGTACAATGAGCAGTTCTTC. This codes for CASSLLAGLYNEQFF.

J is TRBJ2-5 and V is TRBV10-1; no reliable D call. The CDR3 runs 14 residues. V lost 0 bases, J lost 2 bases, and 7 bases lay in between. Germline values: CDR1 WNHNN, CDR2 SYGVQD (reference sequence). The DNA of the CDR3 is TGCGCCAGCAGTGAGTCGGCGCAGCAAGAGACCCAGTACTTC. Protein product: CASSESAQQETQYF.

The V call is TRBV11-2, the J call TRBJ2-1; tentative D call: TRBD2 (5 bases). V lost 6 bases and J 1 base, leaving 13 bases between the germline ends. Germline lookup yields CDR1 SGHAT and CDR2 FQNNGV. CDR3 length: 15 residues. The CDR3 protein is CASRVGDNSYNEQFF. DNA of the CDR3: TGTGCCAGCAGGGTCGGGGATAATTCCTACAATGAGCAGTTCTTC.

The chain carries TRBV7-8 and TRBJ2-1; 8 bases line up with TRBD1. Per the germline V gene, CDR1 is SGHVS and CDR2 is FQNEAQ. This CDR3 is built from 16 residues. Unmatched junction bases numbered 5, after V lost 1 base and J lost 3 bases. The CDR3 DNA is TGTGCCAGCAGCTTAGGAGGGACAGGTTTCTACAATGAGCAGTTCTTC. Protein product: CASSLGGTGFYNEQFF.

This chain joins TRBV28 and TRBJ2-7; D possibly corresponds to TRBD2 (6 bases). Germline V gives CDR1 MDHEN, CDR2 SYDVKM. This CDR3 has 13 residues. Trimming removed 6 bases from V and 6 bases from J, with 15 bases in between. In DNA form, the CDR3 reads TGTGCCAGCAGCGTGGCGGGGTTTGGCGAGCAGTACTTC. It specifies CASSVAGFGEQYF.

The V and J genes are TRBV28 and TRBJ1-5; tentatively, D is TRBD1 (5 bases). CDR3 size: 15 residues. Germline loops: CDR1 MDHEN, CDR2 SYDVKM. Trimming stripped 4 bases from V and 7 bases from J, with 17 bases between. The chain's CDR3 is CASSWEGAYSQPQHF. The DNA of the CDR3 is TGTGCCAGCAGTTGGGAAGGGGCTTATAGCCAGCCCCAGCATTTT.

This rearrangement joins TRBV7-2 to TRBJ2-5, with D possibly TRBD1 on 5 matching bases. V gave up 5 bases and J gave up 5 bases, with 6 bases separating them. Germline V CDR1 and CDR2: SGHTA, FQGNSA. CDR3 length: 11 amino acids. For the CDR3, the DNA is TGTGCCAGCAGCAAGGGGGAGACCCAGTACTTC. Its protein product is CASSKGETQYF.

This chain uses TRBV25-1 with TRBJ2-1, with a tentative D call TRBD2 (6 bases). CDR1 and CDR2 (germline): MGHDK, SYGVNS. The ends were cut back, 6 bases at V and 8 bases at J, with 11 bases in the middle. The CDR3 has 12 residues. CDR3 loop: CASRDYSDEQFF. The CDR3 DNA reads TGTGCCAGCAGGGACTACTCGGATGAGCAGTTCTTC.

The chain links TRBV2 to TRBJ2-7, with D possibly TRBD2 on 5 matching bases. CDR3 length: 14 amino acids. The germline CDR1 and CDR2 sequences are SNHLY and FYNNEI. The V end lost 3 bases, the J end lost 3 bases, and 12 bases lay between the germline ends. In DNA, the CDR3 is TGTGCCAGCAGTGAGAAAACCGGACTCTACGAGCAGTACTTC. Translating gives CASSEKTGLYEQYF.

The chain carries TRBV7-2 and TRBJ2-5, with D uncertain. The CDR3 totals 13 residues. Trimming removed 2 bases from V and 1 base from J, with 5 bases in between. Germline lookup yields CDR1 SGHTA and CDR2 FQGNSA. The CDR3 DNA sequence: TGTGCCAGCAGCTTAATTATCCAAGAGACCCAGTACTTC. Translated, it gives CASSLIIQETQYF.

The genes are TRBV6-6 and TRBJ1-5, with D hard to call. The CDR3 has 16 amino acids. Deletions cut 6 bases from V and 0 bases from J, with 15 bases between. Germline CDR1 MNHNY, CDR2 SVGAGI (reference sequence). CDR3 in amino acids: CASSRASGSSNQPQHF. CDR3 sequence (DNA): TGTGCCAGCAGCCGTGCTTCGGGGAGTAGCAATCAGCCCCAGCATTTT.

The gene calls are TRBV5-1 and TRBJ1-4; D remains ambiguous. V lost 4 bases to trimming and J lost 0 bases, with 7 bases between them. The CDR3 is 14 residues long. Germline CDR1 reads SGHRS; CDR2 reads YFSETQ. The DNA of the CDR3 is TGCGCCAGCAGCCCCACTGCAACTAATGAAAAACTGTTTTTT. Its translation: CASSPTATNEKLFF.

This clone was detected once. The chain joins TRBV28 to TRBJ2-3; 7 nucleotides match TRBD2. The CDR3 is 16 amino acids. After removal of 7 bases from V and 1 base from J, the junction contained 11 bases not matched to a gene. CDR1 is MDHEN, CDR2 SYDVKM, per germline. This chain's CDR3 is CASTSGRERGTDTQYF. In DNA, the CDR3 is TGTGCCAGCACCTCTGGGAGGGAGAGGGGCACAGATACGCAGTATTTT.

V is TRBV6-5 and J is TRBJ2-7, with a tentative D call TRBD1 (5 bases). Between the trimmed V and J ends, which lost 2 bases and 2 bases, there was a span of 13 bases. Germline CDR1 and CDR2: MNHEY and SVGAGI. The CDR3 contains 15 residues. The CDR3 sequence: CASSYIRTPTYEQYF. CDR3 bases: TGTGCCAGCAGTTACATTAGGACACCCACCTACGAGCAGTACTTC.

With respect to this clone: The same CDR3 can be traced to other DNA sequences in this sample. The rearrangement links TRBV5-1 to TRBJ2-1; 10 bases are shared with TRBD1. With V trimmed by 0 bases and J by 2 bases, 2 bases remained unmatched. Germline V CDR1 and CDR2: SGHRS, YFSETQ. The CDR3 has 16 residues. In nucleotides, the CDR3 is TGCGCCAGCAGCTTGGGAGGGACAGGGGCCTACAATGAGCAGTTCTTC. This sequence encodes CASSLGGTGAYNEQFF.

The chain employs TRBV5-1 and TRBJ2-3; 8 nucleotides agree with TRBD1. CDR1 SGHRS and CDR2 YFSETQ come from the germline V gene. The V segment lost 6 bases and the J segment 3 bases; nucleotides outside the gene matches: 6. CDR3 length: 14 amino acids. The CDR3 region has the DNA TGCGCCAGCACCTGGACAGGGCAGACAGATACGCAGTATTTT. Amino acid sequence: CASTWTGQTDTQYF.

This chain connects TRBV30 to TRBJ2-7, with 11 bases that match TRBD2. The CDR3 sequence is 14 residues long. The germline gives CDR1 GTSNPN, CDR2 SVGIG (reference sequence). After removal of 4 bases from V and 6 bases from J, the junction contained 8 bases not matched to a gene. CDR3 sequence: CAWKPGLAVAEQYF. The CDR3 DNA is TGTGCCTGGAAACCGGGACTAGCGGTTGCCGAGCAGTACTTC.

This clone has only a few counts. This chain links TRBV27 with TRBJ2-3, with TRBD2 matching over 9 bases. V shed 5 bases, J shed 2 bases, and the junction held 11 bases outside the gene matches. From germline, CDR1 is MNHEY and CDR2 SMNVEV (reference sequence). The CDR3 runs to 17 residues. CDR3 region: CASSPRVAGVFTDTQYF. As DNA, the CDR3 is TGTGCCAGCAGTCCCCGAGTAGCGGGGGTTTTCACAGATACGCAGTATTTT.

The sample holds a few counts of this clone. The chain uses TRBV2 and TRBJ2-7; no reliable D call. Germline CDR1 reads SNHLY; CDR2 reads FYNNEI. Trimming took off 7 bases at V and 5 bases at J, with 15 bases between the two ends. CDR3 length: 13 residues. The CDR3 loop is CASKQQVANEQYF. CDR3 coding DNA: TGTGCCAGCAAACAGCAGGTGGCAAACGAGCAGTACTTC.

The genes are TRBV19 and TRBJ1-3, with D unclear. CDR3 length: 13 residues. The germline CDR1 and CDR2 sequences are LNHDA and SQIVND (reference sequence). The V and J ends lost 7 bases and 4 bases respectively, with 11 bases between them. Written as DNA, the CDR3 is TGTGCCAGTAAGCCAACCTCGGGAAACACCATATATTTT. Translating it yields CASKPTSGNTIYF.

The count of this clone is one. This chain uses TRBV7-9 with TRBJ2-3; 14 bases line up with TRBD2. The CDR3 is made up of 19 amino acids. V was clipped by 1 base and J by 4 bases; unmatched bases: 10. Germline V lookup: CDR1 SEHNR, CDR2 FQNEAQ (reference sequence). The CDR3 DNA reads as TGTGCCAGCAGCTTAGACCCGGGACTAGCGGGAGTGGCCCCAGATACGCAGTATTTT. Translated, it gives CASSLDPGLAGVAPDTQYF. Using reference TRBV7-9 and TRBJ2-3 for the parts outside the CDR3, the full variable domain is DTGVSQNPRHKITKRGQNVTFRCDPISEHNRLYWYRQTLGQGPEFLTYFQNEAQLEKSRLLSDRFSAERPKGSFSTLEIQRTEQGDSAMYLCASSLDPGLAGVAPDTQYFGPGTRLTVL.

V is TRBV30 and J is TRBJ1-1; the match to TRBD1 covers 7 bases. V was pared by 1 base and J by 4 bases, with 3 bases of the junction left unmatched. Germline V gene sequence: CDR1 GTSNPN, CDR2 SVGIG (reference sequence). The CDR3 is 13 amino acids. The CDR3 protein is CAWSGSGGTEAFF. Written as DNA, the CDR3 is TGTGCCTGGAGTGGGTCAGGGGGCACTGAAGCTTTCTTT.

The V and J genes are TRBV11-2 and TRBJ1-2; possible D gene TRBD1, 5 bases. CDR1 and CDR2 from the germline V gene are SGHAT and FQNNGV. This CDR3 contains 14 residues. Trimming shortened V by 5 bases and J by 4 bases, and 14 bases separated the two germline ends. The CDR3 DNA is TGTGCCAGCAGCCCAGAGTGGGGGTCCTATGGCTACACCTTC. Translating gives CASSPEWGSYGYTF.

The CDR3 DNA follows: TGTGCCAGCAGCTCCTATAACATTCAGTACTTC. It encodes CASSSYNIQYF. The chain employs TRBV7-2 and TRBJ2-4, with unresolved D. CDR3 size: 11 residues. The V gene's germline CDR1 is SGHTA and CDR2 FQGNSA. V was trimmed by 4 bases and J by 7 bases, leaving 5 bases between them.

This chain uses TRBV27 with TRBJ1-1; D is uncertain. The CDR3 consists of 14 residues. Trimming took 2 bases from V and 4 from J, leaving 11 bases between them. Germline values: CDR1 MNHEY, CDR2 SMNVEV (reference sequence). The CDR3 DNA sequence: TGTGCCAGCAGTTTACCGGGGAGGCCCACTGAAGCTTTCTTT. This translates into CASSLPGRPTEAFF.